The 31 T cell receptor beta chains listed next were all sequenced from one sample in a study of radiation and T cells in renal cell carcinoma. Measured with immunoSEQ multiplex PCR; TCRdb has only the in-frame clones, and not every one. The table has around 74,000 clones, around 78% seen once. This sample's time point: blood 4 weeks post-SBRT, at nephrectomy. Treatment defined: 15 Gy SBRT to primary tumor, nephrectomy 4 weeks later. The material sequenced was blood, taken from a patient whose treatment included radiotherapy and nephrectomy. These receptor sequences come from a woman aged 55-75 years with renal cell carcinoma.

V usage is TRBV19 and J usage is TRBJ2-1; unclear D gene. Trimming took off 3 bases at V and 5 bases at J, with 14 bases between the two ends. CDR1 and CDR2 (germline): LNHDA, SQIVND (reference sequence). The CDR3 consists of 15 residues. The CDR3 nucleotides read TGTGCCAGTAGTATTGAGGTCACCTTCGACAATGAGCAGTTCTTC. Translated: CASSIEVTFDNEQFF.

The genes are TRBV5-6 and TRBJ2-3; D not certain. Germline assignment: CDR1 SGHDT and CDR2 YYEEEE. The CDR3 is 14 residues long. V was trimmed by 6 bases and J by 4 bases, leaving 15 bases between them. The CDR3 DNA is TGTGCCAGCATCCCTACGCCCCAGGCAGATACGCAGTATTTT. Protein: CASIPTPQADTQYF.

This chain connects TRBV7-9 to TRBJ1-6; 9 positions match TRBD1. Germline V lookup: CDR1 SEHNR, CDR2 FQNEAQ (reference sequence). CDR3 length: 13 amino acids. V lost 5 bases to trimming and J lost 11 bases; unmatched junction nucleotides: 4. Here the CDR3 DNA reads TGTGCCAGCAGCCCTGACAGGGGGGCACCCCTCCACTTT. Translation: CASSPDRGAPLHF.

The rearrangement uses TRBV5-6 and TRBJ1-2; 10 nucleotides match TRBD1. V lost 4 bases, J lost 3 bases, and 9 bases stayed unmatched. CDR1 and CDR2 from the germline V gene are SGHDT and YYEEEE. The CDR3 consists of 16 residues. CDR3 region: CASSPSDRGQDYGYTF. In nucleotides, the CDR3 is TGTGCCAGCAGCCCTAGTGACAGGGGGCAGGACTATGGCTACACCTTC.

This sequence joins TRBV28 and TRBJ1-4; D is ambiguous. CDR3 length: 16 residues. Germline V CDR1 and CDR2: MDHEN, SYDVKM. Deletions cut 5 bases from V and 0 bases from J, with 13 bases between. The CDR3 nucleotides read TGTGCCAGCAGTGGCTTTTCCGGGGCAACTAATGAAAAACTGTTTTTT. This codes for CASSGFSGATNEKLFF.

The chain couples TRBV6-5 to TRBJ2-7; no clear D gene. The V gene lost 3 bases and the J gene lost 9 bases, with 9 bases spanning the gap. The CDR3 spans 11 residues. Germline V gene data show CDR1 as MNHEY and CDR2 as SVGAGI. CDR3 DNA sequence: TGTGCCAGCAGTTATGGGGTAGTGCAGTACTTC. It yields the protein CASSYGVVQYF.

The chain combines TRBV6-5 with TRBJ2-3; D is uncertain. With 7 bases removed from V and 1 base from J, the gap between germline ends came to 9 bases. The germline V gene has CDR1 MNHEY and CDR2 SVGAGI. The CDR3 totals 13 residues. Here the CDR3 DNA reads TGTGCCAGCATTAAATCGGGCACAGATACGCAGTATTTT. Protein sequence: CASIKSGTDTQYF.

This chain joins TRBV5-1 and TRBJ2-2; possibly TRBD1 for D (5 bases). V was pared by 4 bases and J by 0 bases, with 16 bases between. The CDR3 totals 17 residues. The germline CDR1 and CDR2 sequences are SGHRS and YFSETQ. The CDR3 DNA reads TGCGCCAGCAGCCCAGTAATGACAGTACCGAACACCGGGGAGCTGTTTTTT. Protein product: CASSPVMTVPNTGELFF.

The genes are TRBV7-3 and TRBJ2-7, with 12 bases aligning to TRBD2. CDR1 is SGHTA and CDR2 is FQGTGA in the germline V gene. The ends lost 9 bases at V and 2 bases at J; junction bases unmatched: 2. The CDR3 consists of 13 residues. CDR3 amino acids: CASGLAGTYEQYF. The CDR3 DNA follows: TGTGCCAGTGGACTAGCGGGGACCTACGAGCAGTACTTC.

This clone was recorded once. The chain recombines TRBV5-6 with TRBJ2-7; 8 bases are shared with TRBD1. This CDR3 comprises 14 residues. CDR1 SGHDT and CDR2 YYEEEE come from the germline V gene. V lost 2 bases to trimming and J lost 3 bases; unmatched junction nucleotides: 4. CDR3 in amino acids: CASSFGQGNYEQYF. The CDR3 region has the DNA TGTGCCAGCAGCTTTGGACAGGGAAACTACGAGCAGTACTTC.

The chain links TRBV27 to TRBJ1-4; possibly TRBD1 for D (6 bases). Germline V CDR1 and CDR2: MNHEY, SMNVEV (reference sequence). Trimming shortened V by 0 bases and J by 10 bases, and 12 bases separated the two germline ends. The CDR3 spans 14 residues. In DNA, the CDR3 is TGTGCCAGCAGTTTATCGGGGGGCGAGAGAAAACTGTTTTTT. Its protein product is CASSLSGGERKLFF.

This clone has a handful of counts. This chain connects TRBV2 to TRBJ2-4, with unresolved D. The CDR3 consists of 13 residues. V was clipped by 4 bases and J by 2 bases, with 6 bases between them. Germline CDR1 and CDR2: SNHLY and FYNNEI. The CDR3 is CASSGPPKNIQYF. The DNA of the CDR3 is TGTGCCAGCAGTGGGCCGCCCAAAAACATTCAGTACTTC. The variable domain in full, with the rest retrieved from reference TRBV2 and TRBJ2-4, is EPEVTQTPSHQVTQMGQEVILRCVPISNHLYFYWYRQILGQKVEFLVSFYNNEISEKSEIFDDQFSVERPDGSNFTLKIRSTKLEDSAMYFCASSGPPKNIQYFGAGTRLSVL.

The gene calls are TRBV7-9 and TRBJ2-4; TRBD1 matches 9 bases. With 5 bases clipped from V and 9 bases from J, the junction kept 11 bases outside the gene matches. Germline CDR1 is SEHNR and CDR2 is FQNEAQ (reference sequence). This CDR3 region has 15 residues. This chain's CDR3 is CASSGHRQGDIIQYF. The CDR3 DNA sequence: TGTGCCAGCAGCGGGCACAGACAGGGGGATATCATTCAGTACTTC.

CDR3 bases: TGTGCCAGCAGTCCGGCCTTGGGAGGGGAGAATTCACCCCTCCACTTT. Residues: CASSPALGGENSPLHF. The chain combines TRBV6-6 with TRBJ1-6, with D maybe TRBD1 (5 bases). Germline CDR1 and CDR2: MNHNY and SVGAGI (reference sequence). V lost 5 bases to trimming and J lost 7 bases, with 18 bases between them. This CDR3 is built from 16 residues.

The chain recombines TRBV7-8 with TRBJ2-7, with TRBD1 matching over 9 bases. Germline CDR1 SGHVS, CDR2 FQNEAQ. CDR3 length: 14 amino acids. Losses at the gene ends were 7 bases for V and 5 bases for J; bases not matched to a gene: 9. The CDR3 loop is CASTRGTGINEQYF. CDR3 nucleotides: TGTGCCAGCACCCGGGGGACAGGGATTAACGAGCAGTACTTC.

V gene TRBV28 combines with J gene TRBJ2-2, with TRBD2 matching over 7 bases. The CDR3 has 16 amino acids. Germline CDR1 and CDR2: MDHEN and SYDVKM. V lost 1 base and J lost 2; bases outside the gene matches: 4. As DNA, the CDR3 is TGTGCCAGCAGTTTATCATCTAGCGGAAACACCGGGGAGCTGTTTTTT. Translation gives CASSLSSSGNTGELFF.

The chain carries TRBV5-1 and TRBJ2-3; the match to TRBD1 covers 8 bases. Germline lookup yields CDR1 SGHRS and CDR2 YFSETQ. This CDR3 region has 15 residues. Unmatched junction bases numbered 4, after V lost 0 bases and J lost 4 bases. CDR3 protein: CASSLGRGQSDTQYF. In DNA form, the CDR3 reads TGCGCCAGCAGCTTGGGCAGGGGGCAATCAGATACGCAGTATTTT.

The rearrangement uses TRBV6-5 and TRBJ2-7; D gene unclear. Deletions cut 4 bases from V and 6 bases from J, with 13 bases between. There are 13 residues in the CDR3. From germline, CDR1 is MNHEY and CDR2 SVGAGI. CDR3 residues: CASSLGQALEQYF. The CDR3 DNA sequence: TGTGCCAGCAGTTTGGGTCAGGCACTCGAGCAGTACTTC.

The V call is TRBV14, the J call TRBJ2-1; 8 bases align to TRBD1. This CDR3 contains 16 residues. With 2 bases clipped from V and 3 bases from J, the junction kept 6 bases outside the gene matches. Germline V lookup: CDR1 SGHDN, CDR2 FVKESK. The CDR3 loop reads CASSQPGQALYNEQFF. DNA for the CDR3: TGTGCCAGCAGCCAACCGGGACAGGCTCTCTACAATGAGCAGTTCTTC.

The chain recombines TRBV7-6 with TRBJ2-3, with TRBD2 matching over 13 bases. CDR1 and CDR2 (germline): SGHVS, FNYEAQ. This CDR3 contains 15 residues. V lost 5 bases and J lost 6; bases outside the gene matches: 5. Written as DNA, the CDR3 is TGTGCCAGCAGCCTCCTGACTAGCGGGGGGGATACGCAGTATTTT. Translation gives CASSLLTSGGDTQYF.

V is TRBV7-2 and J is TRBJ1-5; 7 bases map to TRBD1. Per the germline V gene, CDR1 is SGHTA and CDR2 is FQGNSA. The CDR3 runs 15 residues. Germline trimming cut 1 base from V and 7 bases from J; bases unmatched to any gene: 7. CDR3 protein: CASSLVSGGAQPQHF. The CDR3 DNA sequence: TGTGCCAGCAGCTTAGTTTCAGGGGGTGCCCAGCCCCAGCATTTT.

J is TRBJ1-2 and V is TRBV5-1, with D possibly TRBD1 on 5 matching bases. V lost 4 bases and J 6 bases, leaving 16 bases between the germline ends. The CDR3 length is 14 residues. Germline values: CDR1 SGHRS, CDR2 YFSETQ. The CDR3 DNA is TGCGCCAGCAGCCGGGACGGGGAATGGAATGGCTACACCTTC. Translation gives CASSRDGEWNGYTF.

V is TRBV5-4 and J is TRBJ1-1; D is unresolved. This CDR3 comprises 14 residues. The V and J ends lost 4 bases and 7 bases respectively, with 17 bases between them. The V gene's germline CDR1 is SGHNT and CDR2 YYREEE (reference sequence). The CDR3 bases are TGTGCCAGCAGCCTCTCATGGGTCCCTCTTGAAGCTTTCTTT. Translation gives CASSLSWVPLEAFF.

This sequence joins TRBV5-1 and TRBJ2-3; TRBD1 might be the D (5 bases). The CDR3 totals 17 residues. Germline V gives CDR1 SGHRS, CDR2 YFSETQ. V was trimmed by 4 bases and J by 0 bases, leaving 18 bases between them. In DNA, the CDR3 is TGCGCCAGCAGCGCGCCAACAGGATCCCGGAGCACAGATACGCAGTATTTT. Amino acid sequence: CASSAPTGSRSTDTQYF.

The CDR3 DNA reads as TGTGCCAGCAGTTTAGTTAGAGGCGGCTATGGCTACACCTTC. It specifies CASSLVRGGYGYTF. The genes are TRBV28 and TRBJ1-2; no definite D call. The V and J ends lost 2 bases and 4 bases respectively, with 11 bases between them. The CDR3 loop spans 14 amino acids. Germline values: CDR1 MDHEN, CDR2 SYDVKM.

In this sample, this clone turned up once. The rearrangement links TRBV5-1 to TRBJ1-4; 10 bases align to TRBD1. J gave up 8 bases and V 4 bases, and 11 bases lay outside the gene matches. The CDR3 contains 16 residues. Germline loops: CDR1 SGHRS, CDR2 YFSETQ. As DNA, the CDR3 is TGCGCCAGCAGCAGCGGACAGGGGGTTCAGAACGAAAAACTGTTTTTT. Amino acids: CASSSGQGVQNEKLFF.

The table lists this clone with a few counts. V and J are TRBV5-5 and TRBJ1-2; D may be TRBD1 (5 bases). The V gene lost 6 bases and the J gene lost 6 bases, with 18 bases spanning the gap. The length of the CDR3 is 14 residues. Germline V gene lookup returns CDR1 SGHKS and CDR2 YYEKEE (reference sequence). The CDR3 protein is CASIPGGVLNGYTF. The DNA of the CDR3 is TGTGCCAGCATCCCCGGGGGGGTGTTGAATGGCTACACCTTC. Full variable domain (remainder filled in from reference TRBV5-5 and TRBJ1-2): DAGVTQSPTHLIKTRGQQVTLRCSPISGHKSVSWYQQVLGQGPQFIFQYYEKEERGRGNFPDRFSARQFPNYSSELNVNALLLGDSALYLCASIPGGVLNGYTFGSGTRLTVV.

This clone was found once. The chain uses TRBV5-1 and TRBJ2-7, with D perhaps TRBD1 or TRBD2 (5 bases each). V was clipped by 0 bases and J by 6 bases, with 13 bases between them. This CDR3 contains 14 residues. Looked up from germline, CDR1 is SGHRS and CDR2 is YFSETQ. CDR3 region: CASSLEGTPREQYF. The CDR3 nucleotides are TGCGCCAGCAGCTTGGAAGGGACGCCTCGCGAGCAGTACTTC.

The genes are TRBV7-2 and TRBJ1-2; D perhaps matches TRBD1 (6 bases). This CDR3 is 13 amino acids long. From germline, CDR1 is SGHTA and CDR2 FQGNSA. V lost 5 bases and J 8 bases, leaving 15 bases between the germline ends. The CDR3 nucleotides are TGTGCCAGCAGCCCCGAGGGGGGCGGAGGCTACACCTTC. Encoded protein: CASSPEGGGGYTF.

DNA of the CDR3: TGTGCCAGCTATGACGGGACAGGGTACGAGCAGTACTTC. This sequence encodes CASYDGTGYEQYF. The chain employs TRBV18 and TRBJ2-7, with 9 bases that match TRBD1. The CDR3 length is 13 residues. Germline values: CDR1 KGHSH, CDR2 LQKENI. V trimming: 7 bases; J trimming: 4 bases; junction bases outside the gene matches: 5.

The chain carries TRBV5-4 and TRBJ2-3; TRBD1 might be the D (5 bases). The CDR3 runs 14 residues. Germline assignment: CDR1 SGHNT and CDR2 YYREEE (reference sequence). The V end was cut by 0 bases, the J end by 2 bases, with 7 bases between. The CDR3 DNA sequence: TGTGCCAGCAGCTTGGGGACAATCACAGATACGCAGTATTTT. Protein product: CASSLGTITDTQYF.